Listed below are T cell receptor beta chains from one sample, sequenced in a study of cytomegalovirus exposure and HLA in healthy donors. Clones were read by immunoSEQ multiplex PCR, and TCRdb kept only the in-frame ones, dropping some. The sample lists 55,000 to 80,000 clones; more than 80% were seen once. The specimen was PBMCs. These receptors were taken from a woman aged 25 to 39 in good health and CMV-seronegative. The CDR3 runs from the conserved cysteine through the conserved F or W. A D gene is named only where the DNA matches it firmly. A row's size may be missing; if present it is once, few, many or a size class.

.	TRBV29-1	TRBD1	TRBJ1-2	12	TGCAGCGCCGGACAGGGGGGTTATGGCTACACCTTC	CSAGQGGYGYTF
once	TRBV7-9	.	TRBJ1-4	16	TGTGCCAGCAGCGCAAGCAGACGGGGAACTAATGAAAAACTGTTTTTT	CASSASRRGTNEKLFF
.	TRBV28	TRBD1	TRBJ1-1	15	TGTGCCAGCAGTTTTAGGGGGCGCAGGAACACTGAAGCTTTCTTT	CASSFRGRRNTEAFF
few	TRBV5-6	.	TRBJ1-4	14	TGTGCCAGCAGCTTGTCAGGGGCGGGTGAAAAACTGTTTTTT	CASSLSGAGEKLFF
.	TRBV5-1	.	TRBJ2-1	14	TGCGCCAGCAGTACGAGGGCCGGGGGTGGCGAGCAGTTCTTC	CASSTRAGGGEQFF
.	TRBV21-1	.	TRBJ1-4	13	TGTGCCTCGGAGGGGACAGAGGATGAAAAACTGTTTTTT	CASEGTEDEKLFF
.	TRBV29-1	TRBD1	TRBJ1-2	11	TGCAGCGATAGACAGGGGGATGGCTACACCTTC	CSDRQGDGYTF
.	TRBV4-1	TRBD1	TRBJ1-5	16	TGCGCCAGCAGCCAAAAGGGACAGGGGTACGGGCAGCCCCAGCATTTT	CASSQKGQGYGQPQHF
.	TRBV11-3	.	TRBJ2-1	13	TGTGCCAGCCGGACATCTACCTACAATGAGCAGTTCTTC	CASRTSTYNEQFF
.	TRBV6-1	TRBD2	TRBJ2-7	18	TGTGCCAGCAGTGAATCAAGCTCCGGACTAGCGGGGGGCGACGAGCAGTACTTC	CASSESSSGLAGGDEQYF
.	TRBV2	TRBD2	TRBJ2-5	15	TGTGCCAGCAGTGACCCTAGCGGGGGGACAGAGACCCAGTACTTC	CASSDPSGGTETQYF
.	TRBV27	.	TRBJ1-3	14	TGTGCCAGCAGACCGGGGGTAAGGGGAAACACCATATATTTT	CASRPGVRGNTIYF
.	TRBV7-2	TRBD2	TRBJ2-3	17	TGTGCCAGCAGCCTGATGACTAGCGGGGGGGTCGCAGATACGCAGTATTTT	CASSLMTSGGVADTQYF
.	TRBV5-4	.	TRBJ2-2	19	TGTGCCAGCAGCTTGGGCGGGATTGGGGGTTCTCCGCGGGCCGGGGAGCTGTTTTTT	CASSLGGIGGSPRAGELFF
.	TRBV4-1	TRBD1	TRBJ2-7	15	TGCGCCAGCAGCCTCAGACAGGGGGGGACCTACGAGCAGTACTTC	CASSLRQGGTYEQYF
.	TRBV28	TRBD1	TRBJ1-1	15	TGTGCCAGCAGTTTCTTAAGGGGGCGGGACACTGAAGCTTTCTTT	CASSFLRGRDTEAFF
.	TRBV7-2	.	TRBJ2-7	11	TGTGCCAGCAGCTTCAGTTACGAGCAGTACTTC	CASSFSYEQYF
.	TRBV15	TRBD1	TRBJ1-4	16	TGTGCCACCAGCAGAGATGGGGGACAGGCAGCTGAAAAACTGTTTTTT	CATSRDGGQAAEKLFF
.	TRBV19	TRBD2	TRBJ2-6	16	TGTGCCAGTAGTGATCCGGGAGGCTCTGGGGCCAACGTCCTGACTTTC	CASSDPGGSGANVLTF
.	TRBV19	.	TRBJ2-3	16	TGTGCCAGTAGTATTAACTGGCAGGGGAGAACAGATACGCAGTATTTT	CASSINWQGRTDTQYF
few	TRBV6-6	.	TRBJ2-3	12	TGTGCCAGTGCCAACAGTGTAGATACGCAGTATTTT	CASANSVDTQYF
few	TRBV6-4	TRBD2	TRBJ2-3	13	TGTGCCAGCCAAGCGGGGGGAGGAGATACGCAGTATTTT	CASQAGGGDTQYF
.	TRBV11-3	TRBD1	TRBJ1-6	17	TGTGCCAGCAGCCGAGAGTTTTACGGGACAGTGAATTCACCCCTCCACTTT	CASSREFYGTVNSPLHF